This T cell receptor (beta chain) derives from a study of T cell responses to AZD1222 COVID-19 vaccine. Study results and limitations: Two doses of AZD1222 preceded a rise in Spike-specific TCR breadth and depth. Donor demographics were predominantly white British with a female majority; clonal diversity may be underestimated. The CD4 TCRs associated with vaccination extended across spike and predominated at 160-218 and 743-854.

For this clone: Its antigen remains unidentified.

Second-dose timings of about 4 or about 12 weeks were pooled. Repertoires were generated with immunoSEQ multiplex PCR, while TCRdb's copy carries only in-frame clones and drops some. The table shows hundreds of thousands of clones, with around 93% occurring only once. The specimen comprised peripheral blood, sampled 28 days after the second AZD1222 dose. The sequence derives from an adult who received the AZD1222 COVID-19 vaccine.

CDR3 sequence (DNA): TGTGCCAGCAAGCCGGACGGAAACACCATATATTTT. Protein product: CASKPDGNTIYF. The chain carries TRBV28 and TRBJ1-3; D remains unclear. Germline V CDR1 and CDR2: MDHEN, SYDVKM. This CDR3 contains 12 residues. Trimming removed 7 bases from V and 4 bases from J, with 8 bases in between.